Listed here are 32 T cell receptor beta chains from one sample, sequenced in a study of radiation and T cells in renal cell carcinoma. Time point denoted: blood 4 weeks post-SBRT, at nephrectomy. Specified treatment: 15 Gy SBRT to primary tumor, nephrectomy 4 weeks later. The assay was immunoSEQ multiplex PCR, and TCRdb's table has in-frame clones only and misses some. The sample has around 99,000 clones, 65% to 90% seen once. The material was blood, obtained from a patient whose treatment included radiotherapy and nephrectomy. Receptors originate from a man aged 55 to 70 with renal cell carcinoma.

The CDR3 nucleotides read TGTGCCAGCAGCCAAGGAAGAGGGATCCTCTCCTACGAGCAGTACTTC. Residues: CASSQGRGILSYEQYF. The V and J genes are TRBV14 and TRBJ2-7; D possibly corresponds to TRBD2 (5 bases). CDR1 SGHDN and CDR2 FVKESK come from the germline V gene. The V gene lost 1 base and the J gene lost 0 bases, with 13 bases spanning the gap. The CDR3 is 16 residues long. Supplemented by reference TRBV14 and TRBJ2-7, the full variable domain reads EAGVTQFPSHSVIEKGQTVTLRCDPISGHDNLYWYRRVMGKEIKFLLHFVKESKQDESGMPNNRFLAERTGGTYSTLKVQPAELEDSGVYFCASSQGRGILSYEQYFGPGTRLTVT.

V gene TRBV9 combines with J gene TRBJ2-5; TRBD1 might be the D (9 bases). The CDR3 contains 16 residues. The germline CDR1 and CDR2 sequences are SGDLS and YYNGEE. Trimming pared 3 bases from V and 5 bases from J, leaving 20 bases between. The CDR3 loop reads CASSAAGADRGETQYF. CDR3 sequence (DNA): TGTGCCAGCAGCGCAGCGGGGGCGGACAGGGGCGAGACCCAGTACTTC.

The rearrangement joins TRBV6-1 to TRBJ2-2; 10 nucleotides align to TRBD1. The CDR3 runs 14 residues. Germline loops: CDR1 MNHNS, CDR2 SASEGT. The CDR3 bases are TGTGCTATTGATCGGACAGGGGGAATCGGGGAGCTGTTTTTT. As protein: CAIDRTGGIGELFF.

V is TRBV7-3 and J is TRBJ2-5; TRBD2 is a possible D gene (5 bases). This CDR3 has 14 residues. Germline values: CDR1 SGHTA, CDR2 FQGTGA. Trimming took off 3 bases at V and 5 bases at J, with 13 bases between the two ends. CDR3: CASSFSPRGETQYF. The CDR3 nucleotides are TGTGCCAGCAGCTTTTCCCCGAGAGGGGAGACCCAGTACTTC.

This clone was recorded once. J is TRBJ2-3 and V is TRBV2, with D perhaps matching TRBD1 (6 bases). V gave up 5 bases and J gave up 4 bases, with 16 bases separating them. Germline CDR1 is SNHLY and CDR2 is FYNNEI. The CDR3 spans 15 residues. The chain's CDR3 is CASSPIFGGSDTQYF. The CDR3 DNA reads TGTGCCAGCAGTCCCATATTTGGGGGCTCAGATACGCAGTATTTT.

The chain joins TRBV19 to TRBJ2-6; possibly TRBD1 for D (6 bases). This CDR3 region has 16 residues. Germline lookup yields CDR1 LNHDA and CDR2 SQIVND (reference sequence). The CDR3 loop reads CVWGHSVFSGANVLTF. The DNA of the CDR3 is TGTGTATGGGGACATTCGGTATTCTCTGGGGCCAACGTCCTGACTTTC.

This CDR3 reads CASSQGSAVHEQYF. As DNA, the CDR3 is TGTGCCAGCTCACAGGGATCGGCGGTCCACGAGCAGTACTTC. This chain joins TRBV6-5 and TRBJ2-7; D might be TRBD1 (6 bases). This CDR3 has 14 residues. The germline gives CDR1 MNHEY, CDR2 SVGAGI. V lost 8 bases, J lost 5 bases, and 19 bases lay in between.

This chain connects TRBV7-9 to TRBJ2-7, with D possibly TRBD1 on 6 matching bases. From germline, CDR1 is SEHNR and CDR2 FQNEAQ (reference sequence). The V and J ends lost 4 bases and 3 bases respectively, with 19 bases between them. The CDR3 totals 16 residues. The CDR3 coding sequence is TGTGCCAGCAGCTCATTTTTTGGACAGCAACTCTACGAGCAGTACTTC. Its protein is CASSSFFGQQLYEQYF.

This clone was detected only a few times. The chain recombines TRBV5-3 with TRBJ2-2, with 9 positions matching TRBD1. TRBV5-3 is assigned to the ORF class and has an uncertain function. The V and J ends lost 7 bases and 4 bases, in that order; junction bases with no gene match: 20. This CDR3 has 19 residues. The CDR3 loop reads CARYYPGFRDRVFTGELFF. As DNA, the CDR3 is TGTGCCAGATACTATCCGGGGTTCCGGGACAGGGTCTTCACCGGGGAGCTGTTTTTT.

This clone was observed a handful of times. The J gene is TRBJ2-1, the V gene TRBV6-5; 9 positions match TRBD1. The ends lost 0 bases at V and 2 bases at J; junction bases unmatched: 2. CDR1 MNHEY and CDR2 SVGAGI come from the germline V gene. This CDR3 contains 16 residues. The DNA for the CDR3 is TGTGCCAGCAGTTACTCGGACAGGGGACCCTACAATGAGCAGTTCTTC. It specifies CASSYSDRGPYNEQFF.

This clone was picked up a small number of times. The rearrangement uses TRBV13 and TRBJ1-2, with 7 positions matching TRBD1. V dropped 5 bases and J dropped 5; count of bases not matched to a gene: 2. Per the germline V gene, CDR1 is PRHDT and CDR2 is FYEKMQ (reference sequence). The CDR3 loop spans 12 amino acids. The CDR3 is CASSVTGYGYTF. The CDR3, as DNA: TGTGCCAGCAGCGTGACAGGGTATGGCTACACCTTC.

The rearrangement links TRBV13 to TRBJ2-1, with 12 bases fitting TRBD2. In germline, CDR1 is PRHDT, CDR2 FYEKMQ (reference sequence). V gave up 3 bases and J gave up 14 bases; unmatched junction bases: 5. The CDR3 covers 13 residues. The CDR3 reads CASSFSSGRAKFF. The CDR3 DNA reads TGTGCCAGCAGCTTCTCTAGCGGGAGGGCCAAGTTCTTC.

This chain uses TRBV28 with TRBJ2-5; D might be TRBD2 (6 bases). Trimming shortened V by 5 bases and J by 4 bases, and 17 bases separated the two germline ends. The V gene's germline CDR1 is MDHEN and CDR2 SYDVKM. The CDR3 has 15 residues. This CDR3 reads CASSRLGGTTETQYF. For the CDR3, the DNA is TGTGCCAGCAGTCGTCTCGGGGGTACGACAGAGACCCAGTACTTC.

This rearrangement joins TRBV7-3 to TRBJ2-1; 11 nucleotides line up with TRBD2. The CDR3 extends over 16 amino acids. The germline CDR1 and CDR2 sequences are SGHTA and FQGTGA. V shed 6 bases and J 4 bases; nucleotides not matched to a gene: 8. For the CDR3, the DNA is TGTGCCAGCAGATCCCCCGGGACTAGCGGTTACAATGAGCAGTTCTTC. It codes for CASRSPGTSGYNEQFF.

This clone showed up just once. The chain uses TRBV27 and TRBJ2-5; 10 bases align to TRBD2. V was pared by 6 bases and J by 4 bases, with 17 bases of the junction left unmatched. Looked up from germline, CDR1 is MNHEY and CDR2 is SMNVEV (reference sequence). The CDR3 loop spans 18 amino acids. Written as DNA, the CDR3 is TGTGCCAGCAGACCACTCGGCCTAGCGGGAGTGCAGGGAGAGACCCAGTACTTC. Amino acids: CASRPLGLAGVQGETQYF.

In DNA, the CDR3 is TGTGCCAGCAGGAGAGGGACACCCACCGGGGAGCTGTTTTTT. It encodes CASRRGTPTGELFF. V gene TRBV27 combines with J gene TRBJ2-2; D may be TRBD1 (6 bases). The CDR3 is made up of 14 amino acids. The V and J ends lost 6 bases and 4 bases respectively, with 12 bases between them. The germline V gene encodes CDR1 MNHEY and CDR2 SMNVEV (reference sequence).

The CDR3 DNA reads TGTGCCTGGAGACCAGGGGGGAATAATTCACCCCTCCACTTT. Translation gives CAWRPGGNNSPLHF. J is TRBJ1-6 and V is TRBV30, with 7 nucleotides matching TRBD1. After removal of 3 bases from V and 5 bases from J, the junction contained 4 bases not matched to a gene. Germline assignment: CDR1 GTSNPN and CDR2 SVGIG (reference sequence). This CDR3 contains 14 residues.

The V and J genes are TRBV5-1 and TRBJ2-1; D is possibly TRBD1 (6 bases). The CDR3 contains 19 residues. Between the trimmed V and J ends, which lost 3 bases and 6 bases, there was a span of 28 bases. Germline V gene data show CDR1 as SGHRS and CDR2 as YFSETQ. CDR3 DNA sequence: TGCGCCAGCAGCTGGGACATCGGATATACCGAGGAGGCGTCCAATGAGCAGTTCTTC. This sequence encodes CASSWDIGYTEEASNEQFF.

The chain recombines TRBV30 with TRBJ1-5; D not resolved. With 5 bases removed from V and 4 bases from J, the gap between germline ends came to 12 bases. This CDR3 is 13 amino acids long. Germline assignment: CDR1 GTSNPN and CDR2 SVGIG (reference sequence). The CDR3 protein is CAWRQELNQPQHF. CDR3 nucleotides: TGTGCCTGGCGTCAGGAGCTTAATCAGCCCCAGCATTTT.

This clone was counted between two and nine times. The chain joins TRBV27 to TRBJ2-7; 7 bases agree with TRBD2. The J segment lost 0 bases and the V segment lost 8 bases, leaving 7 bases of the junction unmatched. This CDR3 contains 14 residues. Germline values: CDR1 MNHEY, CDR2 SMNVEV (reference sequence). This chain's CDR3 is CASSAGVGSYEQYF. The CDR3 DNA sequence: TGTGCCAGCTCTGCGGGAGTAGGCTCCTACGAGCAGTACTTC.

The chain recombines TRBV7-9 with TRBJ1-2, with a weak D call TRBD1 (5 bases). Germline V gene data show CDR1 as SEHNR and CDR2 as FQNEAQ (reference sequence). This CDR3 contains 14 residues. V was cut by 2 bases and J by 4 bases, with 11 bases left in between. The CDR3: CASSLIRASYGYTF. The DNA of the CDR3 is TGTGCCAGCAGCTTAATCAGGGCTTCCTATGGCTACACCTTC.

This chain connects TRBV7-2 to TRBJ1-2, with TRBD1 matching over 7 bases. The CDR3 length is 15 residues. Germline CDR1 and CDR2: SGHTA and FQGNSA. The V segment lost 3 bases and the J segment 1 base; nucleotides outside the gene matches: 5. CDR3 region: CASSLDRPLNYGYTF. The CDR3 nucleotides read TGTGCCAGCAGCTTGGACAGGCCTCTTAACTATGGCTACACCTTC.

The V and J genes are TRBV27 and TRBJ2-7; weak D call: TRBD2 (6 bases). V lost 8 bases and J lost 1, with 9 bases in between. The CDR3 has 12 amino acids. Germline V gene data show CDR1 as MNHEY and CDR2 as SMNVEV (reference sequence). The CDR3 nucleotides read TGTGCCAGCCGGGGGTTATCCTACGAGCAGTACTTC. The encoded protein is CASRGLSYEQYF.

J is TRBJ2-7 and V is TRBV5-1; no definite D call. Between the trimmed V and J ends, which lost 3 bases and 3 bases, there was a span of 4 bases. Per germline, CDR1 SGHRS and CDR2 YFSETQ. The CDR3 contains 11 residues. In nucleotides, the CDR3 is TGCGCCAGCAGCTCCCTCTACGAGCAGTACTTC. Encoded protein: CASSSLYEQYF.

This chain joins TRBV29-1 and TRBJ2-1; no clear D gene. The CDR3 is made up of 14 amino acids. The germline V and J ends were trimmed by 7 bases and 2 bases, with 15 bases remaining between them. CDR1 and CDR2 (germline): SQVTM, ANQGSEA. This chain's CDR3 is CSAVWEPPYNEQFF. The DNA for the CDR3 is TGCAGCGCTGTTTGGGAACCCCCCTACAATGAGCAGTTCTTC.

This clone has only a few counts. CDR3 sequence reads: CAISLLTGELFF. The CDR3 DNA follows: TGTGCCATCAGTTTACTCACCGGGGAGCTGTTTTTT. V is TRBV10-3 and J is TRBJ2-2; D unclear. The CDR3 consists of 12 residues. The V gene's germline CDR1 is ENHRY and CDR2 SYGVKD. V was trimmed by 5 bases and J by 4 bases, leaving 5 bases between them.

V gene TRBV27 combines with J gene TRBJ1-4; 8 nucleotides align to TRBD1. Germline CDR1 is MNHEY and CDR2 is SMNVEV (reference sequence). This CDR3 has 15 amino acids. Losses at the gene ends were 4 bases for V and 8 bases for J; bases not matched to a gene: 9. The CDR3 sequence is CASSSPGTGNEKLFF. In DNA form, the CDR3 reads TGTGCCAGCAGTTCACCCGGGACAGGTAACGAAAAACTGTTTTTT.

This clone was seen just once. The V call is TRBV9, the J call TRBJ2-7; D remains ambiguous. The germline V and J ends were trimmed by 4 bases and 6 bases, with 11 bases remaining between them. The CDR3 runs 12 residues. The germline gives CDR1 SGDLS, CDR2 YYNGEE. The CDR3 loop reads CASSPILGEQYF. CDR3 DNA: TGTGCCAGCAGCCCAATTCTTGGCGAGCAGTACTTC.

The chain is built from TRBV5-1 and TRBJ2-2, with a possible D match to TRBD2 (6 bases). CDR1 is SGHRS and CDR2 is YFSETQ in the germline V gene. This CDR3 has 16 amino acids. V was trimmed by 4 bases and J by 4 bases, leaving 17 bases between them. DNA of the CDR3: TGCGCCAGCAGCCCCGACGGGGGTCGTGCCACCGGGGAGCTGTTTTTT. Protein product: CASSPDGGRATGELFF.

In this sample, this clone turned up once. The V call is TRBV7-2, the J call TRBJ2-5, with TRBD2 as a possible D gene (6 bases). The CDR3 runs 15 residues. CDR1 is SGHTA and CDR2 is FQGNSA in the germline V gene. The V and J ends lost 0 bases and 4 bases respectively, with 12 bases between them. The CDR3 sequence is CASSLAGGSGETQYF. The CDR3 nucleotides are TGTGCCAGCAGCTTAGCGGGAGGTTCGGGAGAGACCCAGTACTTC.

J is TRBJ1-1 and V is TRBV27; 7 bases agree with TRBD1. The V gene's germline CDR1 is MNHEY and CDR2 SMNVEV (reference sequence). This CDR3 is 17 amino acids long. V shed 2 bases, J shed 0 bases, and the junction held 9 bases outside the gene matches. The CDR3 bases are TGTGCCAGCAGTTTAATCGCCCAGGGGGGACTGAACACTGAAGCTTTCTTT. This sequence encodes CASSLIAQGGLNTEAFF.

The rearrangement links TRBV5-4 to TRBJ2-1; tentative D call: TRBD2 (5 bases). The CDR3 is 16 residues long. In germline, CDR1 is SGHNT, CDR2 YYREEE (reference sequence). Trimming shortened V by 0 bases and J by 5 bases, and 15 bases separated the two germline ends. Written as DNA, the CDR3 is TGTGCCAGCAGCTTGGCGCGGGCTGCAGCGGACAATGAGCAGTTCTTC. This sequence encodes CASSLARAAADNEQFF.